A selection of T cell receptor beta chains follows, all from one sample in a study of blood T cell repertoires in COVID-19. TCRdb's copy holds only in-frame clones and misses some; the assay was immunoSEQ multiplex PCR. The data contain some 150,000 clones, about 90% of them singletons. The sample consisted of peripheral blood. The receptors derive from an older woman with acute or convalescent COVID-19. The CDR3 runs from the conserved cysteine through the conserved F or W. D genes are given only for firm matches. A clone size is listed for some rows: how often the clone was seen (once, few, many), or a class if it is expanded.

J gene | clone size | V gene | D gene | CDR3 DNA | CDR3 protein
TRBJ1-6 | NA | TRBV7-9 | TRBD1 | TGTGCCAGCAGCTTCGGGACAGGGGGACCAGAGAATTCACCCCTCCACTTT | CASSFGTGGPENSPLHF
TRBJ1-1 | NA | TRBV6-5 | NA | TGTGCCAGCAGTTATATGAACATGAACACTGAAGCTTTCTTT | CASSYMNMNTEAFF
TRBJ1-6 | NA | TRBV7-9 | NA | TGTGCCAGCAGCCAGGGACTTACCGCCTATAATTCACCCCTCCACTTT | CASSQGLTAYNSPLHF
TRBJ1-4 | NA | TRBV2 | TRBD1 | TGTGCCAGCAGGGAGGACAGGGGTTTTAATGAAAAACTGTTTTTT | CASREDRGFNEKLFF
TRBJ2-7 | NA | TRBV6-4 | NA | TGTGCCAGCAGTGACTCCTGCGGCAAGTCCTACGAGCAGTACTTC | CASSDSCGKSYEQYF
TRBJ1-4 | NA | TRBV3-1/TRBV3-2 | TRBD1 | TGTGCCAGCAGCCAACTTATTTCCACGTCAGGGGGCGATAATGAAAAACTGTTTTTT | CASSQLISTSGGDNEKLFF
TRBJ1-2 | once | TRBV4-1 | NA | TGCGCCAGCAGCCAAGTGGGGGGAGGGAACTATGGCTACACCTTC | CASSQVGGGNYGYTF
TRBJ2-3 | NA | TRBV10-3 | NA | TGTGCCATCAGTGAGGGCGCAGGGGCCCCGGGGTGGGCAGATACGCAGTATTTT | CAISEGAGAPGWADTQYF
TRBJ1-5 | few | TRBV30 | TRBD1 | TGTGCCTGGAGCGGACAGGGGGATCAGCCCCAGCATTTT | CAWSGQGDQPQHF
TRBJ2-2 | NA | TRBV7-2 | NA | TGTGCCAGCAGCCAGGACATATCGAACACCGGGGAGCTGTTTTTT | CASSQDISNTGELFF
TRBJ2-5 | NA | TRBV7-3 | NA | TGTGCCAGCAGCGCCCAAGAGGGAGAGACCCAGTACTTC | CASSAQEGETQYF
TRBJ2-1 | NA | TRBV23-1 | NA | TGCGCCAGCAGTCAAATGAGGACACATCGACAATGGGAGCAGTTCTTC | CASSQMRTHRQWEQFF
TRBJ1-1 | NA | TRBV29-1 | TRBD1 | TGCAGCGTTGGCACAGGGGGATTGACTGAAGCTTTCTTT | CSVGTGGLTEAFF
TRBJ1-1 | few | TRBV30 | NA | TGTGCCTTTCAAAAGGAGGGACCGGTGGTCATAATGAACACTGAAGCTTTCTTT | CAFQKEGPVVIMNTEAFF
TRBJ1-4 | NA | TRBV19 | TRBD1 | TGTGCCAGTAGTCAGCCCGGGACAGGGGGCGAAAAACTGTTTTTT | CASSQPGTGGEKLFF
TRBJ2-2 | NA | TRBV7-3 | TRBD2 | TGTGCCAGCAGCCAGTCCCCGCGGGGGACGGACACCGGGGAGCTGTTTTTT | CASSQSPRGTDTGELFF
TRBJ1-4 | NA | TRBV7-2 | NA | TGTGCCAGCAGCCCCGCCGGGGACACAACTAATGAAAAACTGTTTTTT | CASSPAGDTTNEKLFF
TRBJ2-2 | NA | TRBV6-8 | TRBD1 | TGTGCCAGCAGTTACTCGGGACAGGGGGCTAACACCGGGGAGCTGTTTTTT | CASSYSGQGANTGELFF
TRBJ2-3 | NA | TRBV4-2 | TRBD1 | TGTGCCAGCAGCCCCGGACAGGGTATTCGAGATACGCAGTATTTT | CASSPGQGIRDTQYF
TRBJ1-5 | NA | TRBV28 | NA | TGTGCCAGCAGCGGGGGGGAAGCTACCTACAATCAGCCCCAGCATTTT | CASSGGEATYNQPQHF
TRBJ2-6 | NA | TRBV5-4 | NA | TGTGCCAGCAGCTTACAACAGGTTACAGGGTCTGGGGCCAACGTCCTGACTTTC | CASSLQQVTGSGANVLTF
TRBJ1-5 | NA | TRBV19 | NA | TGTGCCAGTAAAGACAGGAGGAATCAGCCCCAGCATTTT | CASKDRRNQPQHF
TRBJ1-2 | NA | TRBV16 | NA | TGTGCCAGCAGCCAATCGGTGAGCAGGACTGACTCCTATGGCTACACCTTC | CASSQSVSRTDSYGYTF
TRBJ2-5 | NA | TRBV7-2 | NA | TGTGCCAGCAGCCCGACAGTCGGGGGACAAGAGACCCAGTACTTC | CASSPTVGGQETQYF
TRBJ2-2 | NA | TRBV28 | TRBD2 | TGTGCCAGCCACGGCGGGGGATTCGGGGAGCTGTTTTTT | CASHGGGFGELFF
TRBJ2-2 | few | TRBV6-2/TRBV6-3 | TRBD2 | TGTGCCAGCAGTCTAGCGGGGAACACCGGGGAGCTGTTTTTT | CASSLAGNTGELFF
TRBJ2-1 | NA | TRBV6-2/TRBV6-3 | NA | TGTGCCAGCAGTCTAGGTTACAATGAGCAGTTCTTC | CASSLGYNEQFF
TRBJ1-5 | once | TRBV6-5 | NA | TGTGCCAGCAGTTATCCAGTGCCTGACTCCGGGCAGCCCCAGCATTTT | CASSYPVPDSGQPQHF
TRBJ2-1 | NA | TRBV19 | NA | TGTGCCAGTAACTTAGGGGGACCACTCGCCAATGAGCAGTTCTTC | CASNLGGPLANEQFF
TRBJ1-1 | NA | TRBV28 | TRBD1 | TGTGCCAGCAGTTTAGCGCCAGGGGGTATCATGAACACTGAAGCTTTCTTT | CASSLAPGGIMNTEAFF
TRBJ2-4 | NA | TRBV6-1 | TRBD2 | TGTGCCAGCAGTGTATTACTAGCGGGGGGCCAAAACATTCAGTACTTC | CASSVLLAGGQNIQYF